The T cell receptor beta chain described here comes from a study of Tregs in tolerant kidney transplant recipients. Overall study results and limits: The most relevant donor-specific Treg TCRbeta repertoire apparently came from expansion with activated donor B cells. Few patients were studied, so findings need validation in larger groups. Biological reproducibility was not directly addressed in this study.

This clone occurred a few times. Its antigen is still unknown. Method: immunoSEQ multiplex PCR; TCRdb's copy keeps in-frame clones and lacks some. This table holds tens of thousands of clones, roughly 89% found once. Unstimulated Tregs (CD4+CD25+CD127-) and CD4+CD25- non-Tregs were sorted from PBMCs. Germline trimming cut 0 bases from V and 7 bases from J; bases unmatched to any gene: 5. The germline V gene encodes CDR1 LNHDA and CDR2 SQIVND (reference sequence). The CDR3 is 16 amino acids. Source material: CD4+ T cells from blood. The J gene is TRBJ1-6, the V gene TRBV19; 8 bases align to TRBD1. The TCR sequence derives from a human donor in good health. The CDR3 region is CASSIEARGLNSPLHF. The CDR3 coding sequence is TGTGCCAGTAGTATAGAAGCCAGGGGGCTCAATTCACCCCTCCACTTT.